The 17 T cell receptor beta chains given below trace back to one sample, sequenced in a study of Graves' ophthalmopathy and Graves' hyperthyroidism. Amplification of TCR beta CDR3 regions used RNA transcripts. First-round RT-PCR relied on HTBI primers, and a second-round multiplex PCR came next. TCRdb re-called the multiplex PCR reads through MiXCR, storing one row per CDR3 protein. Counted here are about 380,000 distinct CDR3 sequences, over 15% occurring once; the ten biggest clones make up roughly 7%. Sequences were obtained from peripheral blood. The receptor set was obtained from a woman aged 18 to 35 with stable Graves' hyperthyroidism.

This clonotype has a count of ten or more. The rearrangement uses TRBV14 and TRBJ2-5; no clear D. This CDR3 has 13 amino acids. Germline assignment: CDR1 SGHDN and CDR2 FVKESK. V dropped 1 base and J dropped 3 bases, with 6 bases sitting between them. Written as DNA, the CDR3 is TGTGCCAGCAGCCAAGTAGGCAAAGAGACCCAGTACTTC. It yields the protein CASSQVGKETQYF. Filled out from reference TRBV14 and TRBJ2-5, the complete variable domain reads EAGVTQFPSHSVIEKGQTVTLRCDPISGHDNLYWYRRVMGKEIKFLLHFVKESKQDESGMPNNRFLAERTGGTYSTLKVQPAELEDSGVYFCASSQVGKETQYFGPGTRLLVL.

This clonotype has a count of ten or more. The chain has TRBV6-4 and TRBJ1-6; 8 bases line up with TRBD1. The V gene end was trimmed by 4 bases and the J gene end by 8 bases; junction bases not matched to a gene: 7. CDR1 and CDR2 (germline): MRHNA, SNTAGT. This CDR3 is built from 15 residues. The CDR3 spells CASSASGTGDSPLHF. The CDR3 bases are TGTGCCAGCAGTGCCTCCGGGACAGGTGATTCACCCCTCCACTTT.

This clonotype showed up many times. This chain uses TRBV6-5 with TRBJ2-5; 7 bases match TRBD1. The ends lost 6 bases at V and 2 bases at J; junction bases unmatched: 9. The CDR3 runs to 15 residues. Germline V gene lookup returns CDR1 MNHEY and CDR2 SVGAGI. The CDR3 DNA reads as TGTGCCAGCAGAAGGGACAGTACACGACAAGAGACCCAGTACTTC. This sequence encodes CASRRDSTRQETQYF.

This clonotype was picked up many times. The J gene is TRBJ1-3, the V gene TRBV6-5; no definite D call. CDR3 length: 16 amino acids. CDR1 is MNHEY and CDR2 is SVGAGI in the germline V gene. Trimming pared 0 bases from V and 2 bases from J, leaving 11 bases between. CDR3 residues: CASSYSSVRTGNTIYF. CDR3 DNA: TGTGCCAGCAGTTACTCGAGTGTGCGAACTGGAAACACCATATATTTT.

This clonotype has ten or more counts. The chain carries TRBV24-1 and TRBJ1-5; tentative D call: TRBD1 (5 bases). Germline V lookup: CDR1 KGHDR, CDR2 SFDVKD. This CDR3 has 14 residues. V was cut by 7 bases and J by 5 bases, with 14 bases left in between. The CDR3, as DNA: TGTGCCACCAGCGGATGGGGGATACATCAGCCCCAGCATTTT. Its protein product is CATSGWGIHQPQHF.

The chain combines TRBV9 with TRBJ2-7, with 9 nucleotides matching TRBD1. Trimming cost V 4 bases and J 5 bases; bases outside gene matches: 7. This CDR3 comprises 14 residues. Germline CDR1 reads SGDLS; CDR2 reads YYNGEE. CDR3 loop: CASSPGQGLHEQYF. In DNA form, the CDR3 reads TGTGCCAGCAGCCCGGGACAGGGACTCCACGAGCAGTACTTC.

This clonotype was counted ten times or more. The chain uses TRBV13 and TRBJ2-7, with D perhaps assigned TRBD1 or TRBD2 (5 bases each). The CDR3 contains 16 residues. Trimming removed 5 bases from V and 0 bases from J, with 17 bases in between. Germline V gene lookup returns CDR1 PRHDT and CDR2 FYEKMQ (reference sequence). This CDR3 is CASSPKGRGFSYEQYF. The CDR3 nucleotides read TGTGCCAGCAGCCCCAAGGGGCGAGGGTTCTCCTACGAGCAGTACTTC.

V gene TRBV19 combines with J gene TRBJ2-7; 7 bases match TRBD1. CDR1 LNHDA and CDR2 SQIVND come from the germline V gene (reference sequence). The CDR3 runs to 13 residues. Unmatched junction bases numbered 10, after V lost 10 bases and J lost 4 bases. CDR3 DNA: TGTGCCACTCATGGGACAGTTATATACGAGCAGTACTTC. This encodes CATHGTVIYEQYF.

This clonotype appeared many times. The CDR3 sequence: CSVREEPQHF. The CDR3 nucleotides read TGCAGCGTGCGAGAGGAGCCCCAGCATTTT. The V call is TRBV29-1, the J call TRBJ1-5; D gene unclear. The CDR3 loop spans 10 amino acids. Germline CDR1 reads SQVTM; CDR2 reads ANQGSEA. V shed 6 bases and J shed 8 bases, with 8 bases lying between them.

This rearrangement joins TRBV12-3 or TRBV12-4 to TRBJ2-7; 8 nucleotides align to TRBD1. Unmatched junction bases numbered 9, after V lost 6 bases and J lost 5 bases. The CDR3 runs to 14 residues. The CDR3 DNA follows: TGTGCCAGCAGCCCGATCACACAGGGGGACGAGCAGTACTTC. It yields the protein CASSPITQGDEQYF.

In its sample, this clonotype was seen many times. This sequence joins TRBV6-1 and TRBJ1-2, with D uncertain. Germline V CDR1 and CDR2: MNHNS, SASEGT. The V gene lost 6 bases and the J gene lost 1 base, with 9 bases spanning the gap. The CDR3 length is 13 residues. The DNA for the CDR3 is TGTGCCAGCAGACAGATCAATAACTATGGCTACACCTTC. This codes for CASRQINNYGYTF.

The rearrangement uses TRBV6-1 and TRBJ1-6; D unresolved. Germline CDR1 and CDR2: MNHNS and SASEGT. The CDR3 is 16 residues long. Between the trimmed V and J ends, which lost 4 bases and 6 bases, there was a span of 16 bases. In nucleotides, the CDR3 is TGTGCCAGCAGTGGTAGGGCTTTGGGATTTAATTCACCCCTCCACTTT. Its protein product is CASSGRALGFNSPLHF.

This clonotype was counted ten times or more. The CDR3 spells CASTQGGHQPQHF. The CDR3 bases are TGTGCCAGCACCCAAGGGGGGCATCAGCCCCAGCATTTT. This sequence joins TRBV12-3 or TRBV12-4 and TRBJ1-5, with a weak D call TRBD1 (6 bases). V was trimmed by 7 bases and J by 5 bases, leaving 12 bases between them. CDR3 length equals 13 residues.

Many counts were recorded for this clonotype. The chain employs TRBV15 and TRBJ1-2; a weak D match, TRBD1 (6 bases). Germline CDR1 reads LNHNV; CDR2 reads YYDKDF (reference sequence). The CDR3 sequence is 14 residues long. V gave up 0 bases and J gave up 6 bases, with 11 bases separating them. The CDR3 DNA follows: TGTGCCACCAGCAGAGAGGGGGGGCGCGATGGCTACACCTTC. This encodes CATSREGGRDGYTF.

This clonotype showed up many times. V is TRBV6-5 and J is TRBJ2-5, with D possibly TRBD1 on 5 matching bases. CDR1 MNHEY and CDR2 SVGAGI come from the germline V gene. CDR3 length: 14 residues. V gave up 3 bases and J gave up 5 bases, with 13 bases separating them. CDR3 protein: CASSYQGVGETQYF. The DNA of the CDR3 is TGTGCCAGCAGTTATCAAGGGGTTGGGGAGACCCAGTACTTC.

The chain links TRBV7-6 to TRBJ2-5; the D is unclear. Germline-derived CDR1 and CDR2 are SGHVS and FNYEAQ. The V gene lost 8 bases and the J gene lost 2 bases, with 12 bases spanning the gap. The CDR3 is 13 residues long. The CDR3 coding sequence is TGTGCCAGCGGGGTAAGAAGGCAAGAGACCCAGTACTTC. It codes for CASGVRRQETQYF.

J is TRBJ2-5 and V is TRBV7-2; 7 bases are shared with TRBD2. This CDR3 is built from 15 residues. Germline CDR1 SGHTA, CDR2 FQGNSA. The trim removed 5 bases at V and 5 bases at J, leaving 11 bases unmatched. The CDR3 DNA follows: TGTGCCAGCAGCCCATCGGGCACTAGCGCGGAGACCCAGTACTTC. Amino acids: CASSPSGTSAETQYF.